Listed here are 20 T cell receptor beta chains from one sample, sequenced in a study of blood T cell repertoires in COVID-19. The protocol was immunoSEQ multiplex PCR, while the TCRdb copy is restricted to in-frame clones and leaves out a portion. Here the sample spans under 250,000 clones, 70% to 90% being singletons. The sequencing sample was made of peripheral blood. All receptors derive from a man aged 45-65 years who had recovered from COVID-19.

The CDR3 DNA sequence: TGTGCCAGCAGTTACCCGTCCGGACAGCCGAACTACGAGCAGTACTTC. As protein: CASSYPSGQPNYEQYF. The chain couples TRBV6-5 to TRBJ2-7, with D possibly being TRBD1 (6 bases). V lost 2 bases and J 3 bases, leaving 17 bases between the germline ends. Germline lookup yields CDR1 MNHEY and CDR2 SVGAGI. The CDR3 has 16 amino acids.

The V gene is TRBV28, the J gene TRBJ2-1; 8 bases line up with TRBD1. The CDR3 is 15 amino acids. Germline values: CDR1 MDHEN, CDR2 SYDVKM. Trimming at V came to 6 bases and at J to 8 bases, leaving 12 bases not matched to a gene. CDR3 region: CASRHMDRAADEQFF. The DNA for the CDR3 is TGTGCCAGCAGACACATGGACAGGGCCGCGGATGAGCAGTTCTTC.

The V gene is TRBV19, the J gene TRBJ2-1; 9 bases are a match to TRBD1. Germline values: CDR1 LNHDA, CDR2 SQIVND (reference sequence). The CDR3 is 13 residues long. The ends lost 7 bases at V and 7 bases at J; junction bases unmatched: 5. The CDR3 DNA reads TGTGCCAGTAAGGACAGGGGAGGGAATGAGCAGTTCTTC. This encodes CASKDRGGNEQFF.

V gene TRBV27 combines with J gene TRBJ1-6, with 12 bases identical to TRBD1. The germline V gene has CDR1 MNHEY and CDR2 SMNVEV (reference sequence). The CDR3 has 16 amino acids. J was trimmed by 10 bases and V by 6 bases; bases with no gene match: 10. The CDR3 loop is CASRSRDRGPGSPLHF. In DNA, the CDR3 is TGTGCCAGCAGATCCCGGGACAGGGGGCCGGGGTCACCCCTCCACTTT.

This CDR3 is CASTSGQGYEQYF. The CDR3 coding sequence is TGTGCCAGCACCTCGGGACAGGGCTACGAGCAGTACTTC. V and J are TRBV28 and TRBJ2-7, with 9 nucleotides matching TRBD1. Germline values: CDR1 MDHEN, CDR2 SYDVKM. Trimming took 7 bases from V and 3 from J; bases not matched to a gene: 4. The CDR3 has 13 amino acids.

The chain couples TRBV27 to TRBJ2-1; 13 nucleotides line up with TRBD2. Germline CDR1 MNHEY, CDR2 SMNVEV (reference sequence). V trimming: 5 bases; J trimming: 6 bases; junction bases outside the gene matches: 10. The CDR3 has 17 residues. The CDR3 nucleotides are TGTGCCAGCAGTCCTCGGACTAGCGGGAGCCTAGGCAATGAGCAGTTCTTC. It encodes CASSPRTSGSLGNEQFF.

The chain has TRBV5-1 and TRBJ2-3; D is unresolved. The CDR3 runs 12 residues. Trimming removed 7 bases at V and 2 bases at J, with 8 bases between. The germline CDR1 and CDR2 sequences are SGHRS and YFSETQ. In DNA form, the CDR3 reads TGCGCCAGCCAACAGCACACAGATACGCAGTATTTT. Its protein is CASQQHTDTQYF.

This clone turned up a few times. The CDR3 here is CASSLAGGPKNEQFF. DNA of the CDR3: TGTGCCAGCAGCTTAGCGGGAGGGCCTAAAAATGAGCAGTTCTTC. The chain uses TRBV6-5 and TRBJ2-1, with 11 bases identical to TRBD2. CDR1 and CDR2 (germline): MNHEY, SVGAGI. V lost 6 bases and J lost 7; bases outside the gene matches: 8. This CDR3 is 15 amino acids long.

The chain carries TRBV19 and TRBJ1-4; D is perhaps TRBD1 (5 bases). The CDR3 is 16 residues long. Germline values: CDR1 LNHDA, CDR2 SQIVND (reference sequence). The germline V and J ends were trimmed by 3 bases and 0 bases, with 11 bases remaining between them. As DNA, the CDR3 is TGTGCCAGTAGTATCGTCAAAGGGGCAACTAATGAAAAACTGTTTTTT. Translated: CASSIVKGATNEKLFF.

In this sample, this clone turned up once. J is TRBJ1-4 and V is TRBV28; a weak D match, TRBD1 (5 bases). This CDR3 is built from 13 residues. Germline V gives CDR1 MDHEN, CDR2 SYDVKM. V was trimmed by 7 bases and J by 11 bases, leaving 17 bases between them. The chain's CDR3 is CASKVGGSGKLFF. The DNA of the CDR3 is TGTGCCAGCAAGGTTGGGGGGTCGGGGAAACTGTTTTTT.

The V gene is TRBV30, the J gene TRBJ2-5; no firm D call. The germline CDR1 and CDR2 sequences are GTSNPN and SVGIG (reference sequence). Between the trimmed V and J ends, which lost 0 bases and 4 bases, there was a span of 3 bases. The CDR3 is 11 residues long. The CDR3 nucleotides are TGTGCCTGGAGTGTCGGAGAGACCCAGTACTTC. Protein sequence: CAWSVGETQYF.

The chain is built from TRBV15 and TRBJ2-1; the match to TRBD2 covers 13 bases. V gave up 0 bases and J gave up 8 bases; unmatched junction bases: 7. The CDR3 is 17 amino acids. Germline V gene sequence: CDR1 LNHNV, CDR2 YYDKDF (reference sequence). Written as DNA, the CDR3 is TGTGCCACCAGCAGAGATCGACTAGCGGGAGGTCTGCATGAGCAGTTCTTC. It codes for CATSRDRLAGGLHEQFF.

V gene TRBV5-1 combines with J gene TRBJ1-6; D ambiguous. CDR3 length: 17 residues. Germline CDR1 SGHRS, CDR2 YFSETQ. Trimming stripped 3 bases from V and 1 base from J, with 14 bases between. This chain's CDR3 is CASSSEVKGSYNSPLHF. CDR3 nucleotide sequence: TGCGCCAGCAGCTCGGAGGTGAAAGGTTCCTATAATTCACCCCTCCACTTT.

The V call is TRBV9, the J call TRBJ1-2; D remains unclear. In germline, CDR1 is SGDLS, CDR2 YYNGEE. Trimming cost V 1 base and J 7 bases, with 20 bases left between them. This CDR3 comprises 16 residues. The CDR3 here is CASSVRVDTDFSGYTF. The CDR3, as DNA: TGTGCCAGCAGCGTACGGGTAGACACGGACTTTTCTGGCTACACCTTC.

This sequence joins TRBV28 and TRBJ1-5, with 7 bases fitting TRBD1. J gave up 0 bases and V 8 bases, and 10 bases lay outside the gene matches. This CDR3 region has 16 residues. CDR1 and CDR2 (germline): MDHEN, SYDVKM. The CDR3 sequence: CASLAGGPYSNQPQHF. CDR3 coding DNA: TGTGCCAGCTTGGCAGGGGGGCCATATAGCAATCAGCCCCAGCATTTT.

The chain links TRBV7-8 to TRBJ2-1; 9 bases line up with TRBD2. CDR1 and CDR2 (germline): SGHVS, FQNEAQ. This CDR3 comprises 17 residues. The V gene end was trimmed by 4 bases and the J gene end by 5 bases; junction bases not matched to a gene: 12. The CDR3 nucleotides are TGTGCCAGCAGCTCATCTAAGAGCGGGAGGTACAACAATGAGCAGTTCTTC. Its protein product is CASSSSKSGRYNNEQFF. Full variable domain (rest looked up from reference TRBV7-8 and TRBJ2-1): GAGVSQSPRYKVAKRGQDVALRCDPISGHVSLFWYQQALGQGPEFLTYFQNEAQLDKSGLPSDRFFAERPEGSVSTLKIQRTQQEDSAVYLCASSSSKSGRYNNEQFFGPGTRLTVL.

The V call is TRBV18, the J call TRBJ2-7; possible D gene TRBD2, 5 bases. The CDR3 covers 13 residues. Deletions cut 3 bases from V and 4 bases from J, with 10 bases between. Germline values: CDR1 KGHSH, CDR2 LQKENI. The CDR3 region is CASSPRGRYEQYF. The DNA of the CDR3 is TGTGCCAGCTCACCCCGGGGAAGGTACGAGCAGTACTTC. Complete variable domain (other parts from reference TRBV18 and TRBJ2-7): NAGVMQNPRHLVRRRGQEARLRCSPMKGHSHVYWYRQLPEEGLKFMVYLQKENIIDESGMPKERFSAEFPKEGPSILRIQQVVRGDSAAYFCASSPRGRYEQYFGPGTRLTVT.

The chain employs TRBV28 and TRBJ2-7, with a tentative D call TRBD2 (5 bases). There are 15 residues in the CDR3. The V end lost 5 bases, the J end lost 0 bases, and 14 bases lay between the germline ends. Germline-derived CDR1 and CDR2 are MDHEN and SYDVKM. The CDR3 sequence is CASSQPPAASYEQYF. CDR3 in DNA: TGTGCCAGCAGTCAACCACCAGCGGCCTCCTACGAGCAGTACTTC.

The sample holds a few counts of this clone. The J gene is TRBJ2-7, the V gene TRBV18; 7 nucleotides agree with TRBD2. This CDR3 has 13 amino acids. Trimming took 5 bases from V and 0 from J; bases not matched to a gene: 1. The germline gives CDR1 KGHSH, CDR2 LQKENI. The CDR3 DNA follows: TGTGCCAGCTCAGGGGGGGACTCCTACGAGCAGTACTTC. This sequence encodes CASSGGDSYEQYF.

This chain joins TRBV6-6 and TRBJ2-1, with 10 bases lining up with TRBD1. With V trimmed by 10 bases and J by 7 bases, 10 bases remained unmatched. The germline CDR1 and CDR2 sequences are MNHNY and SVGAGI (reference sequence). The CDR3 extends over 14 amino acids. CDR3 sequence reads: CATWVRTGGNEQFF. In nucleotides, the CDR3 is TGTGCCACCTGGGTCAGGACAGGGGGTAATGAGCAGTTCTTC.